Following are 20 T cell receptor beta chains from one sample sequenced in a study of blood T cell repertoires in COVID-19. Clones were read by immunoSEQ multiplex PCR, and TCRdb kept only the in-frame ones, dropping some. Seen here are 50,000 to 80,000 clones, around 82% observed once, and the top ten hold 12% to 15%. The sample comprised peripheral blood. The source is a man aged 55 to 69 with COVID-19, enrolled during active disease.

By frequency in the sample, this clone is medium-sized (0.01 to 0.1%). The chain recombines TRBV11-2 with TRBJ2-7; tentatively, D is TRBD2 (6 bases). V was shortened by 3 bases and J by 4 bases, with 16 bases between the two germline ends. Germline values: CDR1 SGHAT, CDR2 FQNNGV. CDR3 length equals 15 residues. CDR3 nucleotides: TGTGCCAGCAGCTTCCCGGGACTGCGACCTTACGAGCAGTACTTC. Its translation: CASSFPGLRPYEQYF.

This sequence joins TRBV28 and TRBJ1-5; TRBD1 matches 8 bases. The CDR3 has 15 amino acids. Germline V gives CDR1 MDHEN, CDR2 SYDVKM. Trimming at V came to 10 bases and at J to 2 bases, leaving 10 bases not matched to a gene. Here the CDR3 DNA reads TGTGCCACCTTCACAGGGGGTTGGGGCAATCAGCCCCAGCATTTT. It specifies CATFTGGWGNQPQHF. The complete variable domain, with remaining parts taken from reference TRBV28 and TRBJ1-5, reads DVKVTQSSRYLVKRTGEKVFLECVQDMDHENMFWYRQDPGLGLRLIYFSYDVKMKEKGDIPEGYSVSREKKERFSLILESASTNQTSMYLCATFTGGWGNQPQHFGDGTRLSIL.

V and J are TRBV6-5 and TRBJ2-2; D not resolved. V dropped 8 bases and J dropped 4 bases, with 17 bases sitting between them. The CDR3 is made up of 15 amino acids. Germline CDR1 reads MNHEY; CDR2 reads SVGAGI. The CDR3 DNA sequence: TGTGCCAGCTGTCCGCTCTCACGAGGCACCGGGGAGCTGTTTTTT. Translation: CASCPLSRGTGELFF.

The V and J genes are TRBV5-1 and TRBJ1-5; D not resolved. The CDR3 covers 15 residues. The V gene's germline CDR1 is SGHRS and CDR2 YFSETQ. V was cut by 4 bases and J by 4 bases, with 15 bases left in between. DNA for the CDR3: TGCGCCAGCAGCCCTTCCTCCGGGAGAAATCAGCCCCAGCATTTT. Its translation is CASSPSSGRNQPQHF.

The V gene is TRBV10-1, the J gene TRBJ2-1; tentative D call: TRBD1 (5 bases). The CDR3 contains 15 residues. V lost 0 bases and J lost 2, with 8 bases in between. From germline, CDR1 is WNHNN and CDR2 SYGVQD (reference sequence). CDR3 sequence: CASSESTGAYNEQFF. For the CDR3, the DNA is TGCGCCAGCAGTGAGTCTACAGGCGCCTACAATGAGCAGTTCTTC.

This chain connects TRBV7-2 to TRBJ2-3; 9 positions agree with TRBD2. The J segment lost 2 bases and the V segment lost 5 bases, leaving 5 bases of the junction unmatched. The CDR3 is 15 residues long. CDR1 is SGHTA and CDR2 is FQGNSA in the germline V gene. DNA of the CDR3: TGTGCCAGCAGCAAGGGACTAGCCTACACAGATACGCAGTATTTT. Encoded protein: CASSKGLAYTDTQYF.

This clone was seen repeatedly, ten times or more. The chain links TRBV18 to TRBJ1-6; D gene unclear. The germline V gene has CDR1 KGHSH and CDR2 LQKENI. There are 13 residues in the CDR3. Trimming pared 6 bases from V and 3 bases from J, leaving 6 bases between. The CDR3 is CASSSGYNSPLHF. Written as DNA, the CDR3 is TGTGCCAGCTCGTCGGGCTATAATTCACCCCTCCACTTT.

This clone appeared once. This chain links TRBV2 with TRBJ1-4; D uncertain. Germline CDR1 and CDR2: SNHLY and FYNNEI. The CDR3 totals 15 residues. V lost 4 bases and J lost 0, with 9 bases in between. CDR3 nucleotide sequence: TGTGCCAGCAGTGGAGGGCCAGCAACTAATGAAAAACTGTTTTTT. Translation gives CASSGGPATNEKLFF.

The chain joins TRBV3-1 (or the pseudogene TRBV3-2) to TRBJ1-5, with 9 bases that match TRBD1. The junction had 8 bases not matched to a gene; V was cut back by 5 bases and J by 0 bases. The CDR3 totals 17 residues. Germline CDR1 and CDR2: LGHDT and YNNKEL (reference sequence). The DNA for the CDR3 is TGTGCCAGCAGCTCCTACTGGACAGGGGATAGCAATCAGCCCCAGCATTTT. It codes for CASSSYWTGDSNQPQHF.

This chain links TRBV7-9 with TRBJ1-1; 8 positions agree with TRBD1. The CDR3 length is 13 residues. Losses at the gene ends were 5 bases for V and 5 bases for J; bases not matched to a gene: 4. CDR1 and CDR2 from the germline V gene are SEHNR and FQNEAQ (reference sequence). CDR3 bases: TGTGCCAGCAGCGAGACAGGGGTGACTGAAGCTTTCTTT. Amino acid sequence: CASSETGVTEAFF. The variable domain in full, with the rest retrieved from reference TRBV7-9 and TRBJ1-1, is DTGVSQNPRHKITKRGQNVTFRCDPISEHNRLYWYRQTLGQGPEFLTYFQNEAQLEKSRLLSDRFSAERPKGSFSTLEIQRTEQGDSAMYLCASSETGVTEAFFGQGTRLTVV.

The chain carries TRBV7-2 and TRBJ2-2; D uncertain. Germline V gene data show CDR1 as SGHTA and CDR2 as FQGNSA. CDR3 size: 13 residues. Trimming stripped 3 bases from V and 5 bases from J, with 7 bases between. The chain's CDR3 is CASSLSETGELFF. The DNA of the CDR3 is TGTGCCAGCAGCTTGTCGGAGACCGGGGAGCTGTTTTTT.

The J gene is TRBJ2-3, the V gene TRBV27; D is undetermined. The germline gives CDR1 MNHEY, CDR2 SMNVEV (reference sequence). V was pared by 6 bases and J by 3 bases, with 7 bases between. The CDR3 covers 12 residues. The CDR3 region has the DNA TGTGCCAGCAGCCACCTAACAGATACGCAGTATTTT. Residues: CASSHLTDTQYF.

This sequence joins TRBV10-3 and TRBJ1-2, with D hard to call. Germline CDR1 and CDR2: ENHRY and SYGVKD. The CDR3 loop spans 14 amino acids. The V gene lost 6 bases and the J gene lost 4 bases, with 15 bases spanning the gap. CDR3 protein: CAIRKDREFYGYTF. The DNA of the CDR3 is TGTGCCATCAGGAAGGACCGGGAGTTCTATGGCTACACCTTC.

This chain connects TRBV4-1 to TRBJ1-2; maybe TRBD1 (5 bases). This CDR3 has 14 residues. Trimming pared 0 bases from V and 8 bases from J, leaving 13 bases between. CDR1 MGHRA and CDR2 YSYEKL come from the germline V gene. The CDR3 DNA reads TGCGCCAGCAGCCAAGATCGGGCGGGGGACGGCTACACCTTC. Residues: CASSQDRAGDGYTF.

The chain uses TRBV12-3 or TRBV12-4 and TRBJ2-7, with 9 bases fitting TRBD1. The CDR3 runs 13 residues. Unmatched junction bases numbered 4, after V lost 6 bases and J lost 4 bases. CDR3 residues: CASSSGQGYEQYF. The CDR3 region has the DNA TGTGCCAGCAGCTCGGGACAGGGTTACGAGCAGTACTTC.

The DNA for the CDR3 is TGTGCCATCAGTGAGAGTCGGGGGCGGGAGGATACGCAGTATTTT. Translation: CAISESRGREDTQYF. V gene TRBV10-3 combines with J gene TRBJ2-3; a weak D match, TRBD2 (7 bases). V gave up 2 bases and J gave up 6 bases, with 15 bases separating them. Germline CDR1 reads ENHRY; CDR2 reads SYGVKD. This CDR3 comprises 15 residues.

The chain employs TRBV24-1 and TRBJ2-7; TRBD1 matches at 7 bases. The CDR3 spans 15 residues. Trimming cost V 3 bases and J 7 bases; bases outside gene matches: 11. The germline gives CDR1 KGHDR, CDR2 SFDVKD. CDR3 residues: CATSDLWDSQGEQYF. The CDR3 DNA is TGTGCCACCAGTGATCTGTGGGACAGCCAGGGGGAGCAGTACTTC.

CDR3 nucleotides: TGCAGTGGGGAGGAGGACACTGAAGCTTTCTTT. Its translation is CSGEEDTEAFF. The rearrangement links TRBV20-1 to TRBJ1-1; D gene ambiguous. The CDR3 is 11 residues long. Germline V gene data show CDR1 as DFQATT and CDR2 as SNEGSKA (reference sequence). With 7 bases removed from V and 3 bases from J, the gap between germline ends came to 9 bases.

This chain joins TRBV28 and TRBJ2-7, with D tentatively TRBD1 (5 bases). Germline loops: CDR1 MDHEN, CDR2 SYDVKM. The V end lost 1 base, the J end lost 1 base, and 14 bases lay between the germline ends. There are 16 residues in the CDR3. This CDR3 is CASSLSGWQGSYEQYF. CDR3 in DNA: TGTGCCAGCAGTTTATCCGGGTGGCAGGGATCCTACGAGCAGTACTTC.

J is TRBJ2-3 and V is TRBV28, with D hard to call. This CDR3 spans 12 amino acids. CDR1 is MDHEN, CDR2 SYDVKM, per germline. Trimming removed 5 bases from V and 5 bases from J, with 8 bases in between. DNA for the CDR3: TGTGCCAGCAGTGAGGTGGTAGATACGCAGTATTTT. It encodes CASSEVVDTQYF.